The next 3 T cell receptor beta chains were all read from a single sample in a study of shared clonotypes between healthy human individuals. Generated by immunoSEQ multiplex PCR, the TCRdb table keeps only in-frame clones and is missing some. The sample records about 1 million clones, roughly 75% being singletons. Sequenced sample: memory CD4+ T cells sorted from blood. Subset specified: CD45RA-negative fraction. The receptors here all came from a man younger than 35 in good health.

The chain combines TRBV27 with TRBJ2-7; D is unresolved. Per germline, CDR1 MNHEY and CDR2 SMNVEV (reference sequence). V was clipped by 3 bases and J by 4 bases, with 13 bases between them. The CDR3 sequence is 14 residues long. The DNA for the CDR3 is TGTGCCAGCAGTTTGTCTGGGAATAAGTACGAGCAGTACTTC. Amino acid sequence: CASSLSGNKYEQYF.

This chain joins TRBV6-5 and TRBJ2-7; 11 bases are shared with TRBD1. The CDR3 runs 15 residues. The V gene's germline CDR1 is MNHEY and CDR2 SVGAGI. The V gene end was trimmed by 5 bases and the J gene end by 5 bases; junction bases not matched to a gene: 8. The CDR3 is CASSGRDRGFHEQYF. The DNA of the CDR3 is TGTGCCAGCAGTGGCCGGGACAGGGGGTTCCACGAGCAGTACTTC.

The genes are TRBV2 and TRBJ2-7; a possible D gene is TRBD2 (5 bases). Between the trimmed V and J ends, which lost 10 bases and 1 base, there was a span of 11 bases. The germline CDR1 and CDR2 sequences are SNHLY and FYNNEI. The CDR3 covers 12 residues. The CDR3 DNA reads TGTGCCACTCGCCGGGAATCCTACGAGCAGTACTTC. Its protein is CATRRESYEQYF.